This T cell receptor (beta chain) was sequenced for a study of response to subunit inactivated influenza vaccine. Study-level points and caveats: That few new T cells are recruited by each seasonal influenza vaccination was the authors' suggestion.

TCRdb used MiXCR to reprocess the RT-PCR reads, holding one entry per CDR3 protein. The sample consists of around 650,000 distinct CDR3 sequences, more than 15% of them appearing once. CDR3 length: 15 residues. Germline assignment: CDR1 SGHRS and CDR2 YFSETQ. The V and J ends lost 4 bases and 0 bases, in that order; junction bases with no gene match: 2. This clonotype occurred many times. Its antigen is as yet unknown. The chain carries TRBV5-1 and TRBJ2-1; 9 nucleotides line up with TRBD2. The sequences come from PBMCs from blood, collected 11 to 12 days after vaccination. The sequence was obtained from a man between 45 and 60 years old who received an inactivated influenza vaccine. The DNA for the CDR3 is TGCGCCAGCAGCCGGACTAGCGTCTCCTACAATGAGCAGTTCTTC. It translates to CASSRTSVSYNEQFF.